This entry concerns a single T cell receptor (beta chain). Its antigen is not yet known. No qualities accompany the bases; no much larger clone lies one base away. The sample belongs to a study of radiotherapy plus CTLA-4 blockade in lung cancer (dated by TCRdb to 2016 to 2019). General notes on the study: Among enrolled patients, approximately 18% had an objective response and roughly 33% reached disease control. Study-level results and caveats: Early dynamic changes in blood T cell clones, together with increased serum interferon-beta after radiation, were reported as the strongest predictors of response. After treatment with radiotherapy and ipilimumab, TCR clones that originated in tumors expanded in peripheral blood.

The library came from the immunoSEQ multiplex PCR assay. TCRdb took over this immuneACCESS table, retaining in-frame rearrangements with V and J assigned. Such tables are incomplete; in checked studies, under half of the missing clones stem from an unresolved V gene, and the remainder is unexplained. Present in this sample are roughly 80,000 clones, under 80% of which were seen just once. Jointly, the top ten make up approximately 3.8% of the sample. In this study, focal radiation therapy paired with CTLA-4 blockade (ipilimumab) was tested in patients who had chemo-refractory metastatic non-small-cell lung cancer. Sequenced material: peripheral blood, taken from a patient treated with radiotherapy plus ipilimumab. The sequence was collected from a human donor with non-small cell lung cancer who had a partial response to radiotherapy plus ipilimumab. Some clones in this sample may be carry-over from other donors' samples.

The CDR3 protein: CASTGDGEKLFF. The nucleotides are TGTGCCAGTACAGGGGATGGGGAAAAACTGTTTTTT. Recombination connected TRBV9 to TRBJ1-4; TRBD1 aligns with 7 central bases. The CDR3 goes from the cysteine to the phenylalanine over 12 residues. Only CDR3 DNA is held: 36 bases, read in frame from base 1. Per the germline V gene, SGDLS is the CDR1 and YYNGEE is the CDR2. The junction shows trimming of 8 bases on V and 8 bases on J, and the gene matches do not reach 6 bases of it.